This T cell receptor (beta chain) was sequenced during a study of T cells after yellow fever vaccination. Study summary: Preparation of fractions with low cell numbers was performed using SMART-Seq v4 Ultra Low Input.

V shed 6 bases, J shed 1 base, and the junction held 3 bases outside the gene matches. The CDR3 runs 15 residues. CDR1 and CDR2 (germline): MNHEY, SMNVEV (reference sequence). The sample holds a few counts of this clonotype. Synthesis of TCR cDNA relied on 5'RACE template switching, which attached a universal primer site and UMIs. TCRdb analysed the 5' RACE reads with MiXCR anew, one entry per CDR3 protein. The sample lists just under 600,000 distinct CDR3 sequences, approximately 13% occurring once. The TCR comes from a man aged 25 to 45 who received the YFV17D yellow fever vaccine. The rearrangement uses TRBV27 and TRBJ2-2, with TRBD1 matching over 9 bases. Sequencing was performed on PBMCs, taken on the day of the yellow fever booster vaccination. CDR3 coding DNA: TGTGCCAGCAGGAAGGGACAGGGGAACACCGGGGAGCTGTTTTTT. The encoded protein is CASRKGQGNTGELFF.